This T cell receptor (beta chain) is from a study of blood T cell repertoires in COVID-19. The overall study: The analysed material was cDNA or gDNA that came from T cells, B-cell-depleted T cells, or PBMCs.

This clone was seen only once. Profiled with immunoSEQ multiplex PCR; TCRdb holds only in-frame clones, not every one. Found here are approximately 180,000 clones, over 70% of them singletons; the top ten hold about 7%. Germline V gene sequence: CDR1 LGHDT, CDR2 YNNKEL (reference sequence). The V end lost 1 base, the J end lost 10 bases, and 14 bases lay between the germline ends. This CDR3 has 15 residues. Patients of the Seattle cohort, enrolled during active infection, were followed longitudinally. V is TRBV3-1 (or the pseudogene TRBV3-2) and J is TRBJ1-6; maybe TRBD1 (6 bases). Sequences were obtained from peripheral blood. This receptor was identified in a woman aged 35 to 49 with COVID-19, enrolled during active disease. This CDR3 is CASSQGGGVQSPLHF. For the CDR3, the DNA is TGTGCCAGCAGCCAAGGAGGGGGGGTTCAATCACCCCTCCACTTT.